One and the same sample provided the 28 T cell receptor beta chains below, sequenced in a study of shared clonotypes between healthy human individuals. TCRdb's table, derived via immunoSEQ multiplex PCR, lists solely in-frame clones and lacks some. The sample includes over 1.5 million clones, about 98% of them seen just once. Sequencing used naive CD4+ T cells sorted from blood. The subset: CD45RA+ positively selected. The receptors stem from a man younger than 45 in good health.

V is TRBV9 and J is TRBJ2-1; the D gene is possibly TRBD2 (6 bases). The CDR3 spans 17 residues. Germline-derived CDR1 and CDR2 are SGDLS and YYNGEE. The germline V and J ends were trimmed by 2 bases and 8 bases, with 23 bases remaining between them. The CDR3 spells CASSVSPRGTLRDEQFF. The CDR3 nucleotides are TGTGCCAGCAGCGTTTCCCCCCGGGGGACTCTGCGGGATGAGCAGTTCTTC.

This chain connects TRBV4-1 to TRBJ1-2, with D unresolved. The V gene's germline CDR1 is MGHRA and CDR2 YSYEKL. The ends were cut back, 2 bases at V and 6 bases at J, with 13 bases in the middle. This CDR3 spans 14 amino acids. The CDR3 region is CASSQTRVSDGYTF. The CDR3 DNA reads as TGCGCCAGCAGCCAAACCCGGGTTTCTGATGGCTACACCTTC.

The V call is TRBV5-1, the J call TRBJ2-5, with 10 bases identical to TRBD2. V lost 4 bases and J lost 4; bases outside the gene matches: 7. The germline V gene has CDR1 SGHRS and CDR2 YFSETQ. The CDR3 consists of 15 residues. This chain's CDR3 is CASSPLAGGTETQYF. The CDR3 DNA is TGCGCCAGCAGCCCCTTAGCGGGAGGAACAGAGACCCAGTACTTC.

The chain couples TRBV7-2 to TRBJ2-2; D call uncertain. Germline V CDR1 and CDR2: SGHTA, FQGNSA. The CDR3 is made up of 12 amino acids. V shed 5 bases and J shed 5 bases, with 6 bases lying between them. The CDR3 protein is CASSTFTGELFF. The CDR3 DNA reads TGTGCCAGCAGCACTTTTACCGGGGAGCTGTTTTTT.

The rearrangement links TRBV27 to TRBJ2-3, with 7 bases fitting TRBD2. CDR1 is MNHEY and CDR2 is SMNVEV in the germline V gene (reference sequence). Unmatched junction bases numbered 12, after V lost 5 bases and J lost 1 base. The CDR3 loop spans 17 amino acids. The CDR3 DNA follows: TGTGCCAGCAGTCCATTTCGGAGGGAGGGTGGCACAGATACGCAGTATTTT. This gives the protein CASSPFRREGGTDTQYF.

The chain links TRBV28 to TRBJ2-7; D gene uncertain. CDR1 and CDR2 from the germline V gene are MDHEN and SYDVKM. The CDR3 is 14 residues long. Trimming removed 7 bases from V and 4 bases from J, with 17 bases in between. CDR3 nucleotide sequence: TGTGCCAGCAATCGTGGCCAGGTCCTTTACGAGCAGTACTTC. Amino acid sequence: CASNRGQVLYEQYF.

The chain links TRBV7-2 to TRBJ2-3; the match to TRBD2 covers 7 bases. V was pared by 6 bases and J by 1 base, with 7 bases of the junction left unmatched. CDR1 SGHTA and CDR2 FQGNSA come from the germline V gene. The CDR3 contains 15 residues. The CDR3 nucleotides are TGTGCCAGCAGGCACCGGCTAGCGGGCACAGATACGCAGTATTTT. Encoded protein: CASRHRLAGTDTQYF. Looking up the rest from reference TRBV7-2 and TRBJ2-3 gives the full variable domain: GAGVSQSPSNKVTEKGKDVELRCDPISGHTALYWYRQSLGQGLEFLIYFQGNSAPDKSGLPSDRFSAERTGGSVSTLTIQRTQQEDSAVYLCASRHRLAGTDTQYFGPGTRLTVL.

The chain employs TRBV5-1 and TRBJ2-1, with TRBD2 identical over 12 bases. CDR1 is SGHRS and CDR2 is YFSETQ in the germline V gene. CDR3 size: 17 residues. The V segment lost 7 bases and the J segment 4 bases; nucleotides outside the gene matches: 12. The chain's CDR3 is CASHELAGGLTYNEQFF. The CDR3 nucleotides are TGCGCCAGCCATGAACTAGCGGGAGGACTAACATACAATGAGCAGTTCTTC.

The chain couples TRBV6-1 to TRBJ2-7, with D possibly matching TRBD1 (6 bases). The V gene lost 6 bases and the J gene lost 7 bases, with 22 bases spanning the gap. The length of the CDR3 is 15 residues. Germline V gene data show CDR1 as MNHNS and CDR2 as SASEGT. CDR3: CASRVTGTTPFEQYF. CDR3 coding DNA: TGTGCCAGCAGGGTCACAGGGACAACCCCTTTTGAGCAGTACTTC.

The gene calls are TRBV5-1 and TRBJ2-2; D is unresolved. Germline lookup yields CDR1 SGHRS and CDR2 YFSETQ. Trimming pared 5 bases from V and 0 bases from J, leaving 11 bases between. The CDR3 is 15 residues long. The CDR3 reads CASRVRVANTGELFF. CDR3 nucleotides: TGCGCCAGCAGGGTACGGGTCGCGAACACCGGGGAGCTGTTTTTT. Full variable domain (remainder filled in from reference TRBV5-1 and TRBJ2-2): KAGVTQTPRYLIKTRGQQVTLSCSPISGHRSVSWYQQTPGQGLQFLFEYFSETQRNKGNFPGRFSGRQFSNSRSEMNVSTLELGDSALYLCASRVRVANTGELFFGEGSRLTVL.

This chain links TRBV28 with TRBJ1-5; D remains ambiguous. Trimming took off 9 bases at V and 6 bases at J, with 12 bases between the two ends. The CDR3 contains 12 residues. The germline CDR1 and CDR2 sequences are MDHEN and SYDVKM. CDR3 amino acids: CASRTSGQPQHF. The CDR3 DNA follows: TGTGCCAGTAGGACGTCCGGTCAGCCCCAGCATTTT. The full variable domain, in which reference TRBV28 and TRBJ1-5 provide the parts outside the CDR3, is DVKVTQSSRYLVKRTGEKVFLECVQDMDHENMFWYRQDPGLGLRLIYFSYDVKMKEKGDIPEGYSVSREKKERFSLILESASTNQTSMYLCASRTSGQPQHFGDGTRLSIL.

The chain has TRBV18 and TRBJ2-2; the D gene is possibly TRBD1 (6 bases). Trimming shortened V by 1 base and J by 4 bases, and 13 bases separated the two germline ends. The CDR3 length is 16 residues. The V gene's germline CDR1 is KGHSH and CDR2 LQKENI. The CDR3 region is CASSPRWQGSTGELFF. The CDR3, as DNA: TGTGCCAGCTCACCACGTTGGCAGGGGTCCACCGGGGAGCTGTTTTTT.

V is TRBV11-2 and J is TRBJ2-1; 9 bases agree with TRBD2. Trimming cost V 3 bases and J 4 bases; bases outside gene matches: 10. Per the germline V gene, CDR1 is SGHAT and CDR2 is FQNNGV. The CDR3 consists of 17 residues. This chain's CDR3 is CASSFRPGTSPYNEQFF. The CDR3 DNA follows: TGTGCCAGCAGCTTTAGACCGGGGACTAGCCCTTACAATGAGCAGTTCTTC.

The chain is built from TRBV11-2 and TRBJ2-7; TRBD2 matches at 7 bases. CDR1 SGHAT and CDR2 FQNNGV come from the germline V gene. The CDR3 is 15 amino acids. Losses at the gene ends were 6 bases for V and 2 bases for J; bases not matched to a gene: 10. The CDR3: CASRGIAGYAYEQYF. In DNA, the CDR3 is TGTGCCAGCAGGGGGATAGCGGGCTATGCCTACGAGCAGTACTTC.

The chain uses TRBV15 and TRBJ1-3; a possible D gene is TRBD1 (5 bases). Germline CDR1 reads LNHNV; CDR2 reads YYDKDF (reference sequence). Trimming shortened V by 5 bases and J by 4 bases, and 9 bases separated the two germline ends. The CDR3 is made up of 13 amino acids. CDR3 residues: CATSRDFGNTIYF. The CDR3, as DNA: TGTGCCACCAGCCGGGACTTCGGAAACACCATATATTTT. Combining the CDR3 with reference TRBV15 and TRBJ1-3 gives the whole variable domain DAMVIQNPRYQVTQFGKPVTLSCSQTLNHNVMYWYQQKSSQAPKLLFHYYDKDFNNEADTPDNFQSRRPNTSFCFLDIRSPGLGDTAMYLCATSRDFGNTIYFGEGSWLTVV.

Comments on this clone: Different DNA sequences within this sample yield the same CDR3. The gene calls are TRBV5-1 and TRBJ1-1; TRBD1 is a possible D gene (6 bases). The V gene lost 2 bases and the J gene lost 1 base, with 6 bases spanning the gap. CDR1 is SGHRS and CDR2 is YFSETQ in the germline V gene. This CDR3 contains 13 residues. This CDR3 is CASSLQGNTEAFF. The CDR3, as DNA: TGCGCCAGCAGCTTACAGGGGAACACTGAAGCTTTCTTT.

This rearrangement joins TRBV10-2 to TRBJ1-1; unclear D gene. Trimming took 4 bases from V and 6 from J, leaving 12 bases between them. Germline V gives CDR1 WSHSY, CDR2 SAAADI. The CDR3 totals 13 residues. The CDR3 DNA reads TGCGCCAGCAGTGGGTCCGGAGTCGCTGAAGCTTTCTTT. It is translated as CASSGSGVAEAFF.

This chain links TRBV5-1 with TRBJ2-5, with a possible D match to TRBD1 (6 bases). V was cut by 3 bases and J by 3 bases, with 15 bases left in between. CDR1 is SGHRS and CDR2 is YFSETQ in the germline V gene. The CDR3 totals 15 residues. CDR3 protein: CASSYPTGAEETQYF. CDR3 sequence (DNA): TGCGCCAGCAGCTACCCGACAGGTGCGGAAGAGACCCAGTACTTC.

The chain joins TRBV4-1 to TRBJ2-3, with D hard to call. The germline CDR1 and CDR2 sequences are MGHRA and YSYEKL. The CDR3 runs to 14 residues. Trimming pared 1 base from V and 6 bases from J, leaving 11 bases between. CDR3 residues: CASSQGDSSDTQYF. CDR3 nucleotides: TGCGCCAGCAGCCAAGGCGATAGCTCGGATACGCAGTATTTT.

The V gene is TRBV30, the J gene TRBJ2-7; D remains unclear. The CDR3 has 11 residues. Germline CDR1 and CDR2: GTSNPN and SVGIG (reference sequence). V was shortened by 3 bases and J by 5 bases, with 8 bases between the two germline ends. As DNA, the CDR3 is TGTGCCTGGAGCGCTATAAACGAGCAGTACTTC. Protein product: CAWSAINEQYF.

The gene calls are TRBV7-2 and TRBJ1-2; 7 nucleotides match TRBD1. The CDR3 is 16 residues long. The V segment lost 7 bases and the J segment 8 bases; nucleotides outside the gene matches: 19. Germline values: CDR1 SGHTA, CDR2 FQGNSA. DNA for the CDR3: TGTGCCAGCACCCAAGGCACGTGGACAGGCTCTGACGGCTACACCTTC. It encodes CASTQGTWTGSDGYTF.

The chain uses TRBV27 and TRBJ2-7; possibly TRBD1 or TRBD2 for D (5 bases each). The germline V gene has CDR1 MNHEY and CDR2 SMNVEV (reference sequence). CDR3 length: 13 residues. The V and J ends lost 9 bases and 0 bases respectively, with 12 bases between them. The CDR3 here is CASGTLSSYEQYF. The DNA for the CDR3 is TGTGCCAGTGGGACGCTGAGCTCCTACGAGCAGTACTTC.

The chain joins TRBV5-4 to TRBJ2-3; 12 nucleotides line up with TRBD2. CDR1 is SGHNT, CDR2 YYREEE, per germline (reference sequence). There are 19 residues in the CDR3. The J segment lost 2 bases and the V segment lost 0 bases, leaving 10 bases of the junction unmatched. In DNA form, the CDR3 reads TGTGCCAGCAGCTTGGCCAAGCTAGCGGGAGGGCAACCCACAGATACGCAGTATTTT. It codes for CASSLAKLAGGQPTDTQYF.

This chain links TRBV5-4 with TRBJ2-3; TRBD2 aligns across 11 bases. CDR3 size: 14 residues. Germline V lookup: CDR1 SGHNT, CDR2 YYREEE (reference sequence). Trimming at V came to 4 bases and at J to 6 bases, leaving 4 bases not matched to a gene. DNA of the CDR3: TGTGCCAGCAGCCCGACTAGCGGGAAGGATACGCAGTATTTT. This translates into CASSPTSGKDTQYF. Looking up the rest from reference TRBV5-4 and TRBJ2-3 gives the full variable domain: ETGVTQSPTHLIKTRGQQVTLRCSSQSGHNTVSWYQQALGQGPQFIFQYYREEENGRGNFPPRFSGLQFPNYSSELNVNALELDDSALYLCASSPTSGKDTQYFGPGTRLTVL.

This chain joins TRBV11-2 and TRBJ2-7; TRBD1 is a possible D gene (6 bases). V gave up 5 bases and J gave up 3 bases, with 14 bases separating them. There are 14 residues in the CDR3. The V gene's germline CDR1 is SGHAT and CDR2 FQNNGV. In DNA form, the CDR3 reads TGTGCCAGCAGCCCCGGGACAATAAGCTACGAGCAGTACTTC. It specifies CASSPGTISYEQYF.

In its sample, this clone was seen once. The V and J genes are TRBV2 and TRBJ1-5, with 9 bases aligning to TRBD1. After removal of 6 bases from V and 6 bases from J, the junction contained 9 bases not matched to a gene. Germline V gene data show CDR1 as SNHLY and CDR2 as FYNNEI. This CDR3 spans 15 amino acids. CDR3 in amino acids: CASRRGQGTTQPQHF. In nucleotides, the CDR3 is TGTGCCAGCAGAAGGGGACAGGGCACCACTCAGCCCCAGCATTTT. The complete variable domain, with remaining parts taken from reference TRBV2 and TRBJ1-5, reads EPEVTQTPSHQVTQMGQEVILRCVPISNHLYFYWYRQILGQKVEFLVSFYNNEISEKSEIFDDQFSVERPDGSNFTLKIRSTKLEDSAMYFCASRRGQGTTQPQHFGDGTRLSIL.

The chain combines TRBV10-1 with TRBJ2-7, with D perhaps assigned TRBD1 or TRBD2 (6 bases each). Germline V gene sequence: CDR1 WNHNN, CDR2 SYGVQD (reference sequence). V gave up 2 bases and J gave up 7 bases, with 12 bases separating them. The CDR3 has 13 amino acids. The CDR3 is CASSERGVREQYF. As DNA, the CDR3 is TGCGCCAGCAGTGAGAGGGGGGTGAGGGAGCAGTACTTC.

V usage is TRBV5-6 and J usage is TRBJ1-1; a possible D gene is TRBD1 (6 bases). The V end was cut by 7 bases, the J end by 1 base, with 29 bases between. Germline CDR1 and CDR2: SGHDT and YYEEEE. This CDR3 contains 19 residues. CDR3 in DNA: TGTGCCAGCTGTATCGACAGGTTATTTGACCCGACCGAGAACACTGAAGCTTTCTTT. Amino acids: CASCIDRLFDPTENTEAFF.